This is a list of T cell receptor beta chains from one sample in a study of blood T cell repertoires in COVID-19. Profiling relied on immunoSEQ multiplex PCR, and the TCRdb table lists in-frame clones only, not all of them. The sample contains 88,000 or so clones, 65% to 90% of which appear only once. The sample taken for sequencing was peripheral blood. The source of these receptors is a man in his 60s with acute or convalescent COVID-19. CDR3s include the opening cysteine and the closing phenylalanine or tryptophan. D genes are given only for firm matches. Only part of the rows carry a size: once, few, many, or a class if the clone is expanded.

CDR3nt: TGTGCCAGCAGTGTAACTAGCGGCTTCGATACGCAGTATTTT
CDR3aa: CASSVTSGFDTQYF
d_gene: TRBD2
abundance: -
v_gene: TRBV2
j_gene: TRBJ2-3

CDR3nt: TGTGCCAGCAGACACAACACCGGGGAGCTGTTTTTT
CDR3aa: CASRHNTGELFF
d_gene: -
abundance: once
v_gene: TRBV3-1/TRBV3-2
j_gene: TRBJ2-2

CDR3nt: TGTGCCAGCAGTGACAGACAGACAATGAACTATGGCTACACCTTC
CDR3aa: CASSDRQTMNYGYTF
d_gene: -
abundance: -
v_gene: TRBV6-1
j_gene: TRBJ1-2

CDR3nt: TGTGCCATCAGTGACCTTGACAGGGGCTCGAACATTCAGTACTTC
CDR3aa: CAISDLDRGSNIQYF
d_gene: TRBD1
abundance: -
v_gene: TRBV10-3
j_gene: TRBJ2-4

CDR3nt: TGCGCCAGCAGCCAGCCCGGGACAGGGAACTATGGCTACACCTTC
CDR3aa: CASSQPGTGNYGYTF
d_gene: TRBD1
abundance: -
v_gene: TRBV5-1
j_gene: TRBJ1-2

CDR3nt: TGTGCCAGTAGCCTAGGACGGCTAGCGGGGAGCACAGATACGCAGTATTTT
CDR3aa: CASSLGRLAGSTDTQYF
d_gene: TRBD2
abundance: -
v_gene: TRBV7-3
j_gene: TRBJ2-3

CDR3nt: TGTGCCAGTAGTATATCGTCTACTAGCGGGGGGAACAATGAGCAGTTCTTC
CDR3aa: CASSISSTSGGNNEQFF
d_gene: TRBD2
abundance: once
v_gene: TRBV19
j_gene: TRBJ2-1

CDR3nt: TGTGCCAGCAGCCCAACCGACAGGGTTGAAAAACTGTTTTTT
CDR3aa: CASSPTDRVEKLFF
d_gene: TRBD1
abundance: once
v_gene: TRBV11-2
j_gene: TRBJ1-4

CDR3nt: TGTGCCAGCAGCTTCGACAGGGGGGGAGGCTACACCTTC
CDR3aa: CASSFDRGGGYTF
d_gene: TRBD1
abundance: few
v_gene: TRBV7-9
j_gene: TRBJ1-2

CDR3nt: TGTGCCAGCAGCAACCTCGGGACAGGGGGCCTAAAAAATCAGCCCCAGCATTTT
CDR3aa: CASSNLGTGGLKNQPQHF
d_gene: -
abundance: few
v_gene: TRBV21-1
j_gene: TRBJ1-5

CDR3nt: TGTGCTAGTGGTTTGCCCTCCCTCTCTGGAAACACCATATATTTT
CDR3aa: CASGLPSLSGNTIYF
d_gene: -
abundance: -
v_gene: TRBV12-5
j_gene: TRBJ1-3

CDR3nt: TGTGCCAGCAGCTTAGTTCAGGGTTCCGGGGAGCTGTTTTTT
CDR3aa: CASSLVQGSGELFF
d_gene: -
abundance: -
v_gene: TRBV7-2
j_gene: TRBJ2-2

CDR3nt: TGTGCCAGCAGCGTAGGCGTTTCTAGCACAGATACGCAGTATTTT
CDR3aa: CASSVGVSSTDTQYF
d_gene: -
abundance: -
v_gene: TRBV9
j_gene: TRBJ2-3

CDR3nt: TGCGCCAGCAGCTTGGGCACCGGAGGTAATAGCAATCAGCCCCAGCATTTT
CDR3aa: CASSLGTGGNSNQPQHF
d_gene: -
abundance: -
v_gene: TRBV5-1
j_gene: TRBJ1-5

CDR3nt: TGTGCCAGCAGTGACTCGGGCAGGGGAACCGGGGAGCTGTTTTTT
CDR3aa: CASSDSGRGTGELFF
d_gene: -
abundance: -
v_gene: TRBV6-4
j_gene: TRBJ2-2

CDR3nt: TGTGCCAGCAGTTTTAGGACAGGGGTTGATGAAAAACTGTTTTTT
CDR3aa: CASSFRTGVDEKLFF
d_gene: TRBD1
abundance: -
v_gene: TRBV27
j_gene: TRBJ1-4

CDR3nt: TGTGCCAGCAGCGGGGGACTAGCGGGAGGACAAGAGACCCAGTACTTC
CDR3aa: CASSGGLAGGQETQYF
d_gene: TRBD2
abundance: -
v_gene: TRBV7-2
j_gene: TRBJ2-5

CDR3nt: TGTGCCAGCAGCGTGCAGGCGCAATACACAGATACGCAGTATTTT
CDR3aa: CASSVQAQYTDTQYF
d_gene: -
abundance: -
v_gene: TRBV9
j_gene: TRBJ2-3

CDR3nt: TGCGCCAGCAGCCTCGGGACACCTCAAGAGACCCAGTACTTC
CDR3aa: CASSLGTPQETQYF
d_gene: -
abundance: -
v_gene: TRBV5-1
j_gene: TRBJ2-5

CDR3nt: TGTGCCAGCAGACCCGGGACTAGCGGGGCCTCCTACGAGCAGTACTTC
CDR3aa: CASRPGTSGASYEQYF
d_gene: TRBD2
abundance: -
v_gene: TRBV3-1/TRBV3-2
j_gene: TRBJ2-7

CDR3nt: TGCAGCGCCAAAGCGGGAGGATTCGGGGAGCTGTTTTTT
CDR3aa: CSAKAGGFGELFF
d_gene: TRBD2
abundance: -
v_gene: TRBV29-1
j_gene: TRBJ2-2

CDR3nt: TGTGCCAGCAGCCCTCTCGAGCGGGAGAGCACAGATACGCAGTATTTT
CDR3aa: CASSPLERESTDTQYF
d_gene: TRBD2
abundance: -
v_gene: TRBV5-6
j_gene: TRBJ2-3

CDR3nt: TGTGCCAGCAGCCTCAGCACTAGTACGCAGTATTTT
CDR3aa: CASSLSTSTQYF
d_gene: -
abundance: -
v_gene: TRBV2
j_gene: TRBJ2-3

CDR3nt: TGTGCCAGCAGCCAACGAGGGCGGCATGGCTACACCTTC
CDR3aa: CASSQRGRHGYTF
d_gene: -
abundance: once
v_gene: TRBV14
j_gene: TRBJ1-2

CDR3nt: TGTGCTAGTGGTTTGGCCCGAACTTTCAGCAATCAGCCCCAGCATTTT
CDR3aa: CASGLARTFSNQPQHF
d_gene: -
abundance: -
v_gene: TRBV12-5
j_gene: TRBJ1-5

CDR3nt: TGTGCCACAGCCACGGGAGATACGCAGTATTTT
CDR3aa: CATATGDTQYF
d_gene: -
abundance: -
v_gene: TRBV24-1
j_gene: TRBJ2-3

CDR3nt: TGTGCCAGCAGTGAATATGGGCAGATCTATGGCTACACCTTC
CDR3aa: CASSEYGQIYGYTF
d_gene: -
abundance: -
v_gene: TRBV25-1
j_gene: TRBJ1-2

CDR3nt: TGCGCCAGCAGCCCGTCTGCGGGAGTAGTGTACGAGCAGTACTTC
CDR3aa: CASSPSAGVVYEQYF
d_gene: TRBD2
abundance: many
v_gene: TRBV5-1
j_gene: TRBJ2-7

CDR3nt: TGCAGCGGTCGACTAGCGTTTGAGCAGTTCTTC
CDR3aa: CSGRLAFEQFF
d_gene: TRBD2
abundance: -
v_gene: TRBV29-1
j_gene: TRBJ2-1

CDR3nt: TGTGCCAGCAGTCTTAGCGGGATGCGTCGTGATGTCGCGCAGTATTTT
CDR3aa: CASSLSGMRRDVAQYF
d_gene: TRBD2
abundance: -
v_gene: TRBV5-4
j_gene: TRBJ2-3

CDR3nt: TGTGCCAGCAGCTTAGGATGGACAGACTATGGCTACACCTTC
CDR3aa: CASSLGWTDYGYTF
d_gene: -
abundance: -
v_gene: TRBV7-2
j_gene: TRBJ1-2

CDR3nt: TGTGCCAGCAGCAAAACCGAAAGCGGGAGGGATGGGTACGAGCAGTACTTC
CDR3aa: CASSKTESGRDGYEQYF
d_gene: -
abundance: -
v_gene: TRBV21-1
j_gene: TRBJ2-7

CDR3nt: TGTGCCAGCAGCGTTACTAGCGGGGCCTGGGAGTACCAAGAGACCCAGTACTTC
CDR3aa: CASSVTSGAWEYQETQYF
d_gene: TRBD2
abundance: -
v_gene: TRBV7-8
j_gene: TRBJ2-5

CDR3nt: TGTGCCACCCAGACAGGGGTTGAAGGCTACACCTTC
CDR3aa: CATQTGVEGYTF
d_gene: TRBD1
abundance: -
v_gene: TRBV6-5
j_gene: TRBJ1-2

CDR3nt: TGTGCCAGCAGCTCGTCCCGGGACAGGGTACATGGCTACACCTTC
CDR3aa: CASSSSRDRVHGYTF
d_gene: TRBD1
abundance: few
v_gene: TRBV7-3
j_gene: TRBJ1-2

CDR3nt: TGTGCCAGCAGCCAAGTCCCGGACAAAAGCTATGGCTACACCTTC
CDR3aa: CASSQVPDKSYGYTF
d_gene: -
abundance: -
v_gene: TRBV4-2
j_gene: TRBJ1-2

CDR3nt: TGTGCCAGCAGTATCAGGGGTGGGACTGAAGCTTTCTTT
CDR3aa: CASSIRGGTEAFF
d_gene: -
abundance: few
v_gene: TRBV12-3/TRBV12-4
j_gene: TRBJ1-1

CDR3nt: TGTGCCAGCAGCGTAGGCCCCCAGGCAACTAATGAAAAACTGTTTTTT
CDR3aa: CASSVGPQATNEKLFF
d_gene: -
abundance: -
v_gene: TRBV9
j_gene: TRBJ1-4

CDR3nt: TGCGCCAGCAGCTCCCGGGGCTCTGGAAACACCATATATTTT
CDR3aa: CASSSRGSGNTIYF
d_gene: -
abundance: once
v_gene: TRBV5-1
j_gene: TRBJ1-3

CDR3nt: TGTGCCACCAGCGCCAGGGGTGATGGCTACACCTTC
CDR3aa: CATSARGDGYTF
d_gene: -
abundance: -
v_gene: TRBV15
j_gene: TRBJ1-2

CDR3nt: TGTGCCAGCAGCTTATTCGGGGGATCCGCTGAAGCTTTCTTT
CDR3aa: CASSLFGGSAEAFF
d_gene: -
abundance: once
v_gene: TRBV7-8
j_gene: TRBJ1-1

CDR3nt: TGTGCCAGCAGCTTAATGGGGGCCGGGAACACCATATATTTT
CDR3aa: CASSLMGAGNTIYF
d_gene: -
abundance: -
v_gene: TRBV7-2
j_gene: TRBJ1-3

CDR3nt: TGTGCCTTCCGTTACAGGGATCGAGCTTTCTTT
CDR3aa: CAFRYRDRAFF
d_gene: -
abundance: -
v_gene: TRBV30
j_gene: TRBJ1-1

CDR3nt: TGCGCCAGCAGCTTGGGGACAGGGGGTCCCTACGAGCAGTACTTC
CDR3aa: CASSLGTGGPYEQYF
d_gene: TRBD1
abundance: -
v_gene: TRBV5-1
j_gene: TRBJ2-7

CDR3nt: TGTGCCAGCTCACCACAGGAGAGACAGCCTTACGAGCAGTACTTC
CDR3aa: CASSPQERQPYEQYF
d_gene: -
abundance: -
v_gene: TRBV18
j_gene: TRBJ2-7

CDR3nt: TGTGCCTGGAGGTCGGACAGAGTATTTTATGGCTACACCTTC
CDR3aa: CAWRSDRVFYGYTF
d_gene: -
abundance: -
v_gene: TRBV30
j_gene: TRBJ1-2

CDR3nt: TGTGCCTGGAGCCCCGGGAGGGTGGCGGCTGAAGCTTTCTTT
CDR3aa: CAWSPGRVAAEAFF
d_gene: -
abundance: -
v_gene: TRBV30
j_gene: TRBJ1-1

CDR3nt: TGTGCCAGCAGCTTAGTTGGCGGGAGTGGCACAGATACGCAGTATTTT
CDR3aa: CASSLVGGSGTDTQYF
d_gene: TRBD2
abundance: -
v_gene: TRBV7-9
j_gene: TRBJ2-3